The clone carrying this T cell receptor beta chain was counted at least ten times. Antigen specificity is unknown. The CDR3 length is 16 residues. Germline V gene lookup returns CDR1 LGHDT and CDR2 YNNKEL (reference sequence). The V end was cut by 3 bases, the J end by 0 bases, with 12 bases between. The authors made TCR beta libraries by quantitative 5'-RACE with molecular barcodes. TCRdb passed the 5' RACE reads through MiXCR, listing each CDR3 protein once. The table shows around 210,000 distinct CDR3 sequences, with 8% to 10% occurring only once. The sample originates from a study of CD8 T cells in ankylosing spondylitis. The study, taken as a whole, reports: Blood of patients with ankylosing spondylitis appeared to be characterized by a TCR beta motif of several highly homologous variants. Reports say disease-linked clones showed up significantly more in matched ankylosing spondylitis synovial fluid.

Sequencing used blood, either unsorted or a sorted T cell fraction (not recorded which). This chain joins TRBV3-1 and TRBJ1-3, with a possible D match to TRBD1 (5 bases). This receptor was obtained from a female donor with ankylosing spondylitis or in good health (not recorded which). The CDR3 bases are TGTGCCAGCAGCCAGGACACAGCCTTCTCTGGAAACACCATATATTTT. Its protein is CASSQDTAFSGNTIYF.